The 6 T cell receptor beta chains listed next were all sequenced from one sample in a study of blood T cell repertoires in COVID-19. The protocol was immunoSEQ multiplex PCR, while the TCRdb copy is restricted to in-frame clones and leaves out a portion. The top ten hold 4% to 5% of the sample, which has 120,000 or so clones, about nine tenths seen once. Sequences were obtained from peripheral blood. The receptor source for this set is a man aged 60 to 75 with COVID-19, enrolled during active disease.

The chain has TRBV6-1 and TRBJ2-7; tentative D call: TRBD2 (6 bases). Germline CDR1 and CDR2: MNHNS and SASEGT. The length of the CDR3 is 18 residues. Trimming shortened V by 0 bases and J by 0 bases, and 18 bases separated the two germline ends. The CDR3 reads CASSEASFRGTVSYEQYF. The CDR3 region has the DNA TGTGCCAGCAGTGAAGCTAGTTTTCGGGGGACGGTCTCCTACGAGCAGTACTTC.

The CDR3 DNA follows: TGTGCCAGCAGCTTAAAGGTCGGGTGGGACAGGGATTCAAATGAGCAGTTCTTC. Its protein is CASSLKVGWDRDSNEQFF. The rearrangement joins TRBV7-3 to TRBJ2-1; TRBD1 aligns across 9 bases. The germline gives CDR1 SGHTA, CDR2 FQGTGA. The CDR3 has 18 residues. V lost 1 base and J lost 7; bases outside the gene matches: 14.

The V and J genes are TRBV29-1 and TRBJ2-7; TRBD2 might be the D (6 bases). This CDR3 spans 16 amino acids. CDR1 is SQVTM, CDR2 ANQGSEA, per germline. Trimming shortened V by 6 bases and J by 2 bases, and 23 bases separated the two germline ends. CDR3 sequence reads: CSVGLAGTPYPYEQYF. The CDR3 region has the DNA TGCAGCGTGGGGTTGGCCGGGACTCCATACCCCTACGAGCAGTACTTC.

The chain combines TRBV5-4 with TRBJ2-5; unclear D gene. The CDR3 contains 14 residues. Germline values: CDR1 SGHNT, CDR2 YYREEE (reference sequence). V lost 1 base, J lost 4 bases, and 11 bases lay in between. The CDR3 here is CASSLRGSPETQYF. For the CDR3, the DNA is TGTGCCAGCAGCTTGCGCGGCAGTCCAGAGACCCAGTACTTC.

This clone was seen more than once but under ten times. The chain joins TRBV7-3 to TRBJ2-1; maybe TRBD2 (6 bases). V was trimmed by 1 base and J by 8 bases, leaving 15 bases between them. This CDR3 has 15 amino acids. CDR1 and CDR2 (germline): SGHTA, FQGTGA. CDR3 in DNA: TGTGCCAGCAGCTTAAGAAGGCGGGGTCGAGATGAGCAGTTCTTC. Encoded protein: CASSLRRRGRDEQFF.

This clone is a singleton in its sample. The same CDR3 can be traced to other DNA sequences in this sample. CDR3 sequence: CASSPTGNEQFF. The CDR3, as DNA: TGTGCCAGCTCTCCTACAGGTAATGAGCAGTTCTTC. V and J are TRBV18 and TRBJ2-1, with a possible D match to TRBD1 (5 bases). V was trimmed by 6 bases and J by 7 bases, leaving 10 bases between them. The germline V gene has CDR1 KGHSH and CDR2 LQKENI. CDR3 length: 12 amino acids.